This T cell receptor beta chain was sequenced in a study of immune cell composition in non-small cell lung cancer. Here immunoSEQ multiplex PCR was the method, and the copy in TCRdb shows in-frame clones only, minus some. This sample carries 4,800 or so clones, about 74% of them seen once, and the ten largest clones take roughly a fifth. Template was genomic DNA from frozen, unsorted single-cell suspensions. Study results and caveats: Tumour TCR-beta clonality showed no significant link to smoking pack-years. Tumour-associated clones >0.5% occurred in roughly 35% of adenocarcinomas, roughly 80% of squamous.

The CDR3 length is 15 residues. The V gene's germline CDR1 is SGHRS and CDR2 YFSETQ. V trimming: 1 base; J trimming: 6 bases; junction bases outside the gene matches: 7. As regards this clone: Its antigen is not identified.

The sequenced material came from lung tumor tissue. This TCR came from a human donor with non-small cell lung cancer. This chain joins TRBV5-1 and TRBJ2-5; 9 bases align to TRBD2. The CDR3 DNA follows: TGCGCCAGCAGCTTGAACGCGGGGGGGATACAGACCCAGTACTTC. Translating gives CASSLNAGGIQTQYF.